A few counts support the clone carrying this T cell receptor beta chain. The data stem from a study of Ad26.COV2.S vaccination and SARS-CoV-2 variants. Some clones are missing from TCRdb's copy, which holds only in-frame ones; the method was immunoSEQ multiplex PCR. The table shows 400,000 to 450,000 clones, with less than 95% occurring only once. Treatment of the sample: around 19 received Ad26.COV2.S at low or high dose, single or two shots; 5 received placebo; per-sample allocation not given. Sampling took place 63 days after the first vaccine or placebo injection. Between the trimmed V and J ends, which lost 5 bases and 5 bases, there was a span of 13 bases. The CDR3 is 14 residues long. CDR1 is MNHEY and CDR2 is SVGEGT in the germline V gene.

The sequencing used peripheral blood, collected in a trial of Ad26.COV2.S vaccine versus placebo. This sequence joins TRBV6-2 or TRBV6-3 and TRBJ1-5, with a tentative D call TRBD1 (6 bases). The source of this sequence is a person aged 18-65 years who received the Ad26.COV2.S COVID-19 vaccine or a placebo. For the CDR3, the DNA is TGTGCCAGCAGTCGCGGGACACGGGATCAGCCCCAGCATTTT. Its translation: CASSRGTRDQPQHF.